This is a list of T cell receptor beta chains from one sample in a study of blood T cell repertoires in COVID-19. Profiling relied on immunoSEQ multiplex PCR, and the TCRdb table lists in-frame clones only, not all of them. This table has 200,000 to 300,000 clones, more than 85% appearing once. The material sequenced was peripheral blood. The receptors were sampled from a woman in her sixties or seventies with COVID-19, enrolled during active disease. Each CDR3 is given with its conserved first and last residue. Each record gives: J gene, V gene, clone size, D gene, CDR3 DNA, CDR3 protein. A D gene is named only where the DNA matches it firmly. The size entry is marked missing in some rows and otherwise reads once, few, many or a size class.

J gene: TRBJ1-1; V gene: TRBV19; clone size: -; D gene: -; CDR3 DNA: TGTGCCAGTAGTAGCCGGGGAAAACAGAACACTGAAGCTTTCTTT; CDR3 protein: CASSSRGKQNTEAFF
J gene: TRBJ2-1; V gene: TRBV5-4; clone size: -; D gene: TRBD2; CDR3 DNA: TGTGCCAGCAGCTTGGCGGAGCGGGGGGACAATGAGCAGTTCTTC; CDR3 protein: CASSLAERGDNEQFF
J gene: TRBJ2-7; V gene: TRBV3-1/TRBV3-2; clone size: -; D gene: TRBD1; CDR3 DNA: TGTGCCAGCAGCCTAATGACAGGGGTTGGTTCCTACGAGCAGTACTTC; CDR3 protein: CASSLMTGVGSYEQYF
J gene: TRBJ2-3; V gene: TRBV3-1/TRBV3-2; clone size: -; D gene: -; CDR3 DNA: TGTGCCAGCAGCCCGGGGTGGGTGCAGTATTTT; CDR3 protein: CASSPGWVQYF
J gene: TRBJ1-2; V gene: TRBV27; clone size: once; D gene: TRBD1; CDR3 DNA: TGTGCCAGCAGCCCGACAGGGGAAGGCTACACCTTC; CDR3 protein: CASSPTGEGYTF
J gene: TRBJ2-5; V gene: TRBV7-2; clone size: -; D gene: TRBD2; CDR3 DNA: TGTGCCAGCAGCCCTCGTAGCGGGAGGATCGAGACCCAGTACTTC; CDR3 protein: CASSPRSGRIETQYF
J gene: TRBJ2-1; V gene: TRBV24-1; clone size: -; D gene: TRBD1; CDR3 DNA: TGTGCCACCAGTGATGTGGGACAGGGGTCCCACAATGAGCAGTTCTTC; CDR3 protein: CATSDVGQGSHNEQFF
J gene: TRBJ1-2; V gene: TRBV5-4; clone size: -; D gene: -; CDR3 DNA: TGTGCCAGCAGCTCGGGAGGGAACTATGGCTACACCTTC; CDR3 protein: CASSSGGNYGYTF
J gene: TRBJ2-7; V gene: TRBV7-9; clone size: -; D gene: TRBD1; CDR3 DNA: TGTGCCAGCAGCTTACCTAGAGGGGGCCAGTCCTACGAGCAGTACTTC; CDR3 protein: CASSLPRGGQSYEQYF
J gene: TRBJ2-5; V gene: TRBV7-9; clone size: -; D gene: -; CDR3 DNA: TGTGCCAGCAGCCCCCCAAAACGGGTCTCGGGGGAGACCCAGTACTTC; CDR3 protein: CASSPPKRVSGETQYF
J gene: TRBJ1-2; V gene: TRBV4-3; clone size: -; D gene: -; CDR3 DNA: TGCGCCAGCAGCCAAGATGGCACACCAGGGGACGGCTACACCTTC; CDR3 protein: CASSQDGTPGDGYTF
J gene: TRBJ2-3; V gene: TRBV5-4; clone size: -; D gene: TRBD2; CDR3 DNA: TGTGCCAGCACCTCCGGGACTAGGGGGACAGATACGCAGTATTTT; CDR3 protein: CASTSGTRGTDTQYF
J gene: TRBJ2-4; V gene: TRBV4-1; clone size: -; D gene: TRBD1; CDR3 DNA: TGCGCCAGCAGCCAAGAACCCCTCAGGGGGAACATTCAGTACTTC; CDR3 protein: CASSQEPLRGNIQYF
J gene: TRBJ2-7; V gene: TRBV20-1; clone size: -; D gene: TRBD2; CDR3 DNA: TGCAGTGCTAGTCGGCTAGCGGGAGTCGCCTACGAGCAGTACTTC; CDR3 protein: CSASRLAGVAYEQYF
J gene: TRBJ2-7; V gene: TRBV30; clone size: -; D gene: TRBD2; CDR3 DNA: TGTGCCTGGAGTGCTAAACTAGCGGGTGCCTACGAGCAGTACTTC; CDR3 protein: CAWSAKLAGAYEQYF
J gene: TRBJ2-2; V gene: TRBV9; clone size: once; D gene: TRBD1; CDR3 DNA: TGTGCCAGCAGCGTAGGTTTCCAGGGGGCTCGAGAGCTGTTTTTT; CDR3 protein: CASSVGFQGARELFF
J gene: TRBJ1-5; V gene: TRBV3-1/TRBV3-2; clone size: -; D gene: -; CDR3 DNA: TGTGCCAGCAGCCAAGAAATGGACAGATCGGTCCATTTT; CDR3 protein: CASSQEMDRSVHF
J gene: TRBJ2-6; V gene: TRBV5-4; clone size: -; D gene: -; CDR3 DNA: TGTGCCAGCAGCCCGACTCCTACTGGGGCCAACGTCCTGACTTTC; CDR3 protein: CASSPTPTGANVLTF
J gene: TRBJ2-1; V gene: TRBV4-3; clone size: -; D gene: TRBD2; CDR3 DNA: TGCGCCAGCAGCCAGCACATAACAGCTAGCGGCAAGTTCTTC; CDR3 protein: CASSQHITASGKFF
J gene: TRBJ2-4; V gene: TRBV9; clone size: -; D gene: -; CDR3 DNA: TGTGCCAGCAGCGTCAGGGGTGAGGGGAAAAACATTCAGTACTTC; CDR3 protein: CASSVRGEGKNIQYF
J gene: TRBJ1-2; V gene: TRBV5-6; clone size: -; D gene: TRBD1; CDR3 DNA: TGTGCCAGCAGCCCCCAGGGACAGGGGCAGGTTTATGGCTACACCTTC; CDR3 protein: CASSPQGQGQVYGYTF
J gene: TRBJ2-1; V gene: TRBV19; clone size: -; D gene: TRBD2; CDR3 DNA: TGTGCCAGTACGCCAACTAGCGGGGGTTACAATGAGCAGTTCTTC; CDR3 protein: CASTPTSGGYNEQFF
J gene: TRBJ1-2; V gene: TRBV21-1; clone size: -; D gene: -; CDR3 DNA: TGTGCCAGCAGCATGGAGATGTGGAGGGTTCTCGACTATGGCTACACCTTC; CDR3 protein: CASSMEMWRVLDYGYTF
J gene: TRBJ1-1; V gene: TRBV18; clone size: -; D gene: -; CDR3 DNA: TGTGCCAGCTCCCTAAAATCCAACAGGGTGATGAACACTGAAGCTTTCTTT; CDR3 protein: CASSLKSNRVMNTEAFF
J gene: TRBJ1-6; V gene: TRBV11-1; clone size: -; D gene: TRBD1; CDR3 DNA: TGTGCCAGCAGCCAAAGACAGGGGGCTTATTCACCCCTCCACTTT; CDR3 protein: CASSQRQGAYSPLHF
J gene: TRBJ2-3; V gene: TRBV5-4; clone size: -; D gene: -; CDR3 DNA: TGTGCCAGCAGCTTGGCCAGTCGCTCAGATACGCAGTATTTT; CDR3 protein: CASSLASRSDTQYF
J gene: TRBJ2-1; V gene: TRBV7-6; clone size: -; D gene: TRBD2; CDR3 DNA: TGTGCCAGCAGCCGCGACTTGGGACTAGCGGGAGGTAATGAGCAGTTCTTC; CDR3 protein: CASSRDLGLAGGNEQFF
J gene: TRBJ2-2; V gene: TRBV9; clone size: -; D gene: TRBD2; CDR3 DNA: TGTGCCAGCAGCCCCCGGGGGGACGGGAGGAGGTACACCGGGGAGCTGTTTTTT; CDR3 protein: CASSPRGDGRRYTGELFF
J gene: TRBJ1-5; V gene: TRBV19; clone size: once; D gene: -; CDR3 DNA: TGTGCCAGTAGCAATCAGGGGATCCAGCCCCAGCATTTT; CDR3 protein: CASSNQGIQPQHF
J gene: TRBJ2-1; V gene: TRBV11-3; clone size: -; D gene: TRBD1; CDR3 DNA: TGTGCCAGCAGCCAGCGGACAGGGGGCTTAACCTACAATGAGCAGTTCTTC; CDR3 protein: CASSQRTGGLTYNEQFF
J gene: TRBJ1-1; V gene: TRBV30; clone size: -; D gene: -; CDR3 DNA: TGTGCCTGGAGTACGGGAACGTTGACATTGAACACTGAAGCTTTCTTT; CDR3 protein: CAWSTGTLTLNTEAFF
J gene: TRBJ1-1; V gene: TRBV6-2/TRBV6-3; clone size: -; D gene: -; CDR3 DNA: TGTGCCAGCAGTTACTTGCGGGAGAACACTGAAGCTTTCTTT; CDR3 protein: CASSYLRENTEAFF
J gene: TRBJ1-1; V gene: TRBV5-4; clone size: -; D gene: -; CDR3 DNA: TGTGCCAGCACCATGTGGGCGAAGGGGCTCACTGAAGCTTTCTTT; CDR3 protein: CASTMWAKGLTEAFF
J gene: TRBJ2-2; V gene: TRBV6-1; clone size: -; D gene: -; CDR3 DNA: TGTGCCAGCAGTGAAGGGCCTCGGGAGCTGTTTTTT; CDR3 protein: CASSEGPRELFF
J gene: TRBJ2-7; V gene: TRBV4-1; clone size: -; D gene: -; CDR3 DNA: TGCGCCAGCAGCCAAGACATACACAGGGACGAGCAGTACTTC; CDR3 protein: CASSQDIHRDEQYF
J gene: TRBJ2-2; V gene: TRBV7-8; clone size: -; D gene: TRBD2; CDR3 DNA: TGTGCCAGCAGCTTTGCGGGAGCGAACACCGGGGAGCTGTTTTTT; CDR3 protein: CASSFAGANTGELFF
J gene: TRBJ2-3; V gene: TRBV9; clone size: few; D gene: TRBD1; CDR3 DNA: TGTGCCAGCAGCGTGGCTGGACAGGGTTCAGATACGCAGTATTTT; CDR3 protein: CASSVAGQGSDTQYF
J gene: TRBJ1-2; V gene: TRBV7-2; clone size: -; D gene: TRBD1; CDR3 DNA: TGTGCCAGCAGCTCGGGACAGCACAGTGCCACCTTC; CDR3 protein: CASSSGQHSATF
J gene: TRBJ2-3; V gene: TRBV5-1; clone size: -; D gene: TRBD1; CDR3 DNA: TGCGCCAGCAGCTTAACCCCCCCGGGACAGAGCACAGATACGCAGTATTTT; CDR3 protein: CASSLTPPGQSTDTQYF
J gene: TRBJ2-1; V gene: TRBV29-1; clone size: -; D gene: TRBD2; CDR3 DNA: TGCAGCGTTATAAGCGGGAGCTTGGGCAATGAGCAGTTCTTC; CDR3 protein: CSVISGSLGNEQFF
J gene: TRBJ2-2; V gene: TRBV7-3; clone size: -; D gene: TRBD2; CDR3 DNA: TGTGCCAGCAGCGCTAGCGGACATGGGACCGGGGAGCTGTTTTTT; CDR3 protein: CASSASGHGTGELFF
J gene: TRBJ2-3; V gene: TRBV24-1; clone size: -; D gene: TRBD2; CDR3 DNA: TGTGCCACCAGTGTGCTAGCGGGAGGTTCACATACGCAGTATTTT; CDR3 protein: CATSVLAGGSHTQYF
J gene: TRBJ2-7; V gene: TRBV5-4; clone size: -; D gene: TRBD1; CDR3 DNA: TGTGCCAGCAGCTGGGACAGGGGTAGGCACGAGCAGTACTTC; CDR3 protein: CASSWDRGRHEQYF
J gene: TRBJ2-5; V gene: TRBV24-1; clone size: -; D gene: TRBD2; CDR3 DNA: TGTGCCACCAGCCTCAGCGGGAGGCAAGAGACCCAGTACTTC; CDR3 protein: CATSLSGRQETQYF
J gene: TRBJ2-7; V gene: TRBV4-3; clone size: -; D gene: -; CDR3 DNA: TGCGCCAGCAGCCAAGATGATGGACAACCCTACGAGCAGTACTTC; CDR3 protein: CASSQDDGQPYEQYF
J gene: TRBJ2-7; V gene: TRBV7-2; clone size: -; D gene: TRBD1; CDR3 DNA: TGTGCCAGCAGCTTCTTGGGGACAGGGTACGACGAGCAGTACTTC; CDR3 protein: CASSFLGTGYDEQYF
J gene: TRBJ2-1; V gene: TRBV19; clone size: -; D gene: TRBD1; CDR3 DNA: TGTGCCAGTAGCACGGACAGGGACCGGTGGACAGGGCAGTTCTTC; CDR3 protein: CASSTDRDRWTGQFF
J gene: TRBJ2-7; V gene: TRBV5-1; clone size: -; D gene: -; CDR3 DNA: TGCGCCAGCAGCCAGGGGACCGGTTACGAGCAGTACTTC; CDR3 protein: CASSQGTGYEQYF
J gene: TRBJ1-4; V gene: TRBV6-1; clone size: -; D gene: -; CDR3 DNA: TGTGCCAGCAGTGAAGCCCCACGAGGGAATGAAAAACTGTTTTTT; CDR3 protein: CASSEAPRGNEKLFF
J gene: TRBJ1-1; V gene: TRBV3-1/TRBV3-2; clone size: -; D gene: -; CDR3 DNA: TGTGCCAGCAGCCGTGGCCAGGTGGGCTTGAGCACTGAAGCTTTCTTT; CDR3 protein: CASSRGQVGLSTEAFF
J gene: TRBJ2-1; V gene: TRBV6-2/TRBV6-3; clone size: -; D gene: TRBD1; CDR3 DNA: TGTGCCAGCAGCCCTCCGGGACAGGGGGTGCTAGCGGGAAACAATGAGCAGTTCTTC; CDR3 protein: CASSPPGQGVLAGNNEQFF
J gene: TRBJ2-3; V gene: TRBV28; clone size: -; D gene: -; CDR3 DNA: TGTGCCAGCAGCAACGGTGCAGGGGTCGATACGCAGTATTTT; CDR3 protein: CASSNGAGVDTQYF
J gene: TRBJ1-1; V gene: TRBV12-3/TRBV12-4; clone size: -; D gene: -; CDR3 DNA: TGTGCCAGCAGAGACAGTCCCAAGAGTGCTTTCTTT; CDR3 protein: CASRDSPKSAFF
J gene: TRBJ1-2; V gene: TRBV29-1; clone size: -; D gene: -; CDR3 DNA: TGCAGCGTTGACCTACCTCCTAACTATGGCTACACCTTC; CDR3 protein: CSVDLPPNYGYTF
J gene: TRBJ2-1; V gene: TRBV6-4; clone size: -; D gene: -; CDR3 DNA: TGTGCCAGCAGACGCACCGGGACAAAAAACAATGAGCAGTTCTTC; CDR3 protein: CASRRTGTKNNEQFF